The clone carrying this TCR beta chain was found a few times. This sample was taken from a study of T cell responses to AZD1222 COVID-19 vaccine. The CDR3 sequence is 13 residues long. The V end was cut by 7 bases, the J end by 7 bases, with 13 bases between. CDR1 and CDR2 from the germline V gene are MNHEY and SMNVEV (reference sequence). Sequencing used immunoSEQ multiplex PCR; TCRdb keeps in-frame clones, though not all of them. The table records 110,000 to 150,000 clones, 75% to 90% of them present only once. The TCR was taken from an adult in good health. The specimen comprised peripheral blood, sampled on day 0 of AZD1222 vaccination. The chain is built from TRBV27 and TRBJ1-4; D is unresolved. DNA of the CDR3: TGTGCCAGCAATCCCTTTTGGCGTGAAAAACTGTTTTTT. Its translation is CASNPFWREKLFF.